This T cell receptor beta chain was obtained from a study of post-analysis software for immune sequencing data. A note on this clonotype: Its antigen is not known.

CDR1 is SGHRS and CDR2 is YFSETQ in the germline V gene. CDR3 length: 14 residues. The V gene lost 3 bases and the J gene lost 0 bases, with 9 bases spanning the gap. Whole-study findings and limits: Those samples that were prepared in the same batch co-clustered strongly by F measure. Patients with multiple sclerosis recorded significantly lower normalized Chao1 diversity than controls, the study found. The five TRBV segments detected at higher frequency in patients than in controls included TRBV5-6, TRBV5-1 and TRBV20-1.

Tagging with unique molecular identifiers was a feature of the TCR beta cDNA libraries. TCRdb processed the PCR reads anew with MiXCR; each CDR3 protein has one entry. The data contain about half a million distinct CDR3 sequences, 34% of them singletons. The sample consisted of blood. This clonotype originated in a girl aged 2-17 years with multiple sclerosis. V is TRBV5-1 and J is TRBJ1-1; D not certain. The CDR3 nucleotides are TGCGCCAGCAGCTCGGGGTCCATGAACACTGAAGCTTTCTTT. Translation gives CASSSGSMNTEAFF.